Listed below are T cell receptor beta chains from one sample, sequenced in a study of T-cell memory formation after mild COVID-19. TCRdb re-derived calls from the 5' RACE reads in MiXCR, one entry per CDR3 protein. The sample lists 65,000 to 90,000 distinct CDR3 sequences, about 15% seen once, with about 33% in the top ten. The specimen sequenced was PBMCs or a T cell subset sorted from them (not recorded which). The receptors here all came from an adult woman who had mild COVID-19 (a few samples of this study predate the infection). Cell type and time point are not known. Each CDR3 is given with its conserved first and last residue. The D gene is left open where the match is weak. A row's size may be missing; if present it is once, few, many or a size class.

d_call	clone_size	v_call	j_call	cdr3_aa	cdr3_nt
TRBD2	few	TRBV5-6	TRBJ2-3	CASSQGLELVGTDTQYF	TGTGCCAGCAGCCAGGGACTAGAGCTGGTGGGCACAGATACGCAGTATTTT
TRBD2	NA	TRBV12-5	TRBJ2-1	CASGLATHLPQRGSYNEQFF	TGTGCTAGTGGTTTGGCCACTCATCTCCCCCAGCGGGGCTCCTACAATGAGCAGTTCTTC
TRBD2	NA	TRBV20-1	TRBJ2-5	CSASPRIAGLGETQYF	TGCAGTGCTAGCCCTCGTATAGCGGGATTAGGAGAGACCCAGTACTTC
TRBD2	few	TRBV4-3	TRBJ2-1	CASSQDWLAGGINNEQFF	TGCGCCAGCAGCCAAGATTGGCTAGCGGGAGGGATTAACAATGAGCAGTTCTTC
NA	NA	TRBV5-6	TRBJ2-1	CASSLGIGSGNEQFF	TGTGCCAGCAGCTTGGGAATCGGTAGCGGCAATGAGCAGTTCTTC
NA	NA	TRBV10-2	TRBJ1-1	CASSDVRTDVGTEAFF	TGCGCCAGCAGTGATGTTAGGACAGACGTCGGCACTGAAGCTTTCTTT
NA	few	TRBV27	TRBJ1-1	CASSLWGGRNTEAFF	TGTGCCAGCAGTTTATGGGGGGGGCGAAACACTGAAGCTTTCTTT
NA	NA	TRBV20-1	TRBJ1-2	CSARDQQGGGGYTF	TGCAGTGCTAGAGATCAACAGGGAGGTGGTGGCTACACCTTC
TRBD2	few	TRBV7-8	TRBJ2-1	CASRKRLAGDNEQFF	TGTGCCAGCAGAAAGCGGCTAGCGGGGGACAATGAGCAGTTCTTC
NA	few	TRBV5-6	TRBJ2-2	CASSLVTLTGTGELFF	TGTGCCAGCAGCTTGGTAACGTTGACGGGGACCGGGGAGCTGTTTTTT
NA	few	TRBV2	TRBJ2-7	CASSEAPPGRGFEQYF	TGTGCCAGCAGTGAAGCGCCCCCGGGGAGGGGGTTCGAGCAGTACTTC
TRBD2	NA	TRBV6-1	TRBJ2-3	CASIGLAGGTDTQYF	TGTGCCAGCATCGGACTAGCGGGGGGCACAGATACGCAGTATTTT
TRBD2	NA	TRBV12-3/TRBV12-4	TRBJ2-7	CASSLIRGRGSGAYEQYF	TGTGCCAGCAGTTTAATCCGGGGAAGGGGCAGCGGGGCCTACGAGCAGTACTTC
NA	NA	TRBV29-1	TRBJ2-1	CSVELVFTANNEQFF	TGCAGCGTGGAACTAGTCTTTACGGCTAACAATGAGCAGTTCTTC
NA	few	TRBV29-1	TRBJ2-1	CSVGVYNEQFF	TGCAGCGTTGGGGTATACAATGAGCAGTTCTTC
TRBD1	NA	TRBV27	TRBJ2-1	CARDRGYNEQFF	TGTGCCAGGGACAGGGGTTACAATGAGCAGTTCTTC
NA	few	TRBV4-3	TRBJ2-7	CASSQGESGDYEQYF	TGCGCCAGCAGCCAAGGGGAGAGTGGAGATTACGAGCAGTACTTC
TRBD1	NA	TRBV5-5	TRBJ2-3	CASSLDLRGYADTQYF	TGTGCCAGCAGCTTGGATCTCAGGGGGTATGCAGATACGCAGTATTTT
NA	NA	TRBV30	TRBJ2-7	CAWSVGPGRGEQYF	TGTGCCTGGAGTGTAGGCCCAGGTCGGGGCGAGCAGTACTTC
TRBD1	many	TRBV11-2	TRBJ1-1	CASSLGQGAGTEAFF	TGTGCCAGCAGCTTAGGACAGGGGGCCGGCACTGAAGCTTTCTTT
TRBD1	NA	TRBV7-3	TRBJ2-1	CASSGQVNGEQFF	TGTGCCAGCTCGGGACAGGTTAATGGTGAGCAGTTCTTC
NA	NA	TRBV3-1	TRBJ1-4	CASSQEMREDEKLFF	TGTGCCAGCAGCCAAGAAATGAGGGAGGATGAAAAACTGTTTTTT
TRBD2	once	TRBV4-2	TRBJ2-3	CASSQESGTSESDTQYF	TGTGCCAGCAGCCAAGAGTCCGGGACTAGCGAGTCGGATACGCAGTATTTT
NA	few	TRBV6-5	TRBJ1-1	CASSYDPGPNTEAFF	TGTGCCAGCAGTTACGATCCAGGGCCGAACACTGAAGCTTTCTTT
NA	NA	TRBV29-1	TRBJ2-6	CSVEGSGVSGANVLTF	TGCAGCGTTGAGGGGTCAGGGGTCTCTGGGGCCAACGTCCTGACTTTC
NA	few	TRBV7-9	TRBJ2-7	CASSLLGDYEQYF	TGTGCCAGCAGCTTATTAGGGGACTACGAGCAGTACTTC
NA	few	TRBV10-2	TRBJ1-1	CASSERALVLSTEAFF	TGCGCCAGCAGTGAAAGGGCTTTAGTTTTAAGCACTGAAGCTTTCTTT
TRBD1	many	TRBV7-9	TRBJ2-7	CASRPDRRQNKPYSYEQYF	TGTGCCAGTAGGCCGGACAGGCGGCAGAACAAGCCCTACTCCTACGAGCAGTACTTC
NA	few	TRBV7-6	TRBJ2-1	CASSHRQSSYNEQFF	TGTGCCAGCAGTCACCGACAGAGCTCCTACAATGAGCAGTTCTTC
TRBD1	NA	TRBV7-9	TRBJ2-3	CASSLVDRGADTQYF	TGTGCCAGCAGCTTAGTGGACAGGGGAGCAGATACGCAGTATTTT
NA	NA	TRBV30	TRBJ1-1	CAWSVRGGITEAFF	TGTGCCTGGAGTGTTAGGGGCGGGATCACTGAAGCTTTCTTT
NA	few	TRBV5-6	TRBJ2-5	CASSWQETQYF	TGTGCCAGCAGCTGGCAAGAGACCCAGTACTTC
NA	NA	TRBV6-5	TRBJ1-4	CASSYLGIANEKLFF	TGTGCCAGCAGTTATTTGGGGATAGCTAATGAAAAACTGTTTTTT
TRBD2	few	TRBV20-1	TRBJ2-7	CSARDKRGLVYEQYF	TGCAGTGCTAGAGATAAGCGGGGGCTAGTCTACGAGCAGTACTTC
NA	many	TRBV5-1	TRBJ2-1	CASSPGVGAEYNEQFF	TGCGCCAGCAGCCCGGGGGTGGGGGCCGAATACAATGAGCAGTTCTTC
NA	few	TRBV5-1	TRBJ2-7	CASTGVDTYEQYF	TGCGCCAGCACAGGGGTGGACACCTACGAGCAGTACTTC
TRBD2	few	TRBV19	TRBJ2-1	CASDPGLGNNEQFF	TGTGCCAGTGACCCGGGACTAGGGAACAATGAGCAGTTCTTC
TRBD1	NA	TRBV11-2	TRBJ2-7	CASSRTGISYEQYF	TGTGCCAGCAGCCGGACAGGGATCTCCTACGAGCAGTACTTC
NA	NA	TRBV7-8	TRBJ2-3	CASSSTGAGTDTQYF	TGTGCCAGCAGCTCGACAGGAGCGGGCACAGATACGCAGTATTTT
TRBD1	NA	TRBV12-3/TRBV12-4	TRBJ2-7	CASSFQPGQGEQYF	TGTGCCAGCAGTTTCCAACCGGGACAGGGTGAGCAGTACTTC
NA	NA	TRBV7-8	TRBJ2-7	CASSTGNLNSYEQYF	TGTGCCAGCAGTACAGGGAACCTCAACTCCTACGAGCAGTACTTC
NA	NA	TRBV29-1	TRBJ2-7	CSVEDPARSVEQYF	TGCAGCGTTGAAGATCCTGCCAGGTCCGTCGAGCAGTACTTC
TRBD2	few	TRBV9	TRBJ2-7	CASSALAGLSYEQYF	TGTGCCAGCAGCGCGCTAGCGGGCCTGTCCTACGAGCAGTACTTC
NA	few	TRBV4-3	TRBJ2-7	CASSQVVKLGGPEQYF	TGCGCCAGCAGCCAAGTCGTAAAATTGGGGGGGCCCGAGCAGTACTTC
TRBD1	NA	TRBV5-6	TRBJ2-7	CASSLGTDEQYF	TGTGCCAGCAGCTTAGGGACAGACGAGCAGTACTTC
NA	NA	TRBV5-1	TRBJ2-3	CASSGDPTDTQYF	TGCGCCAGTTCCGGGGACCCCACAGATACGCAGTATTTT
TRBD1	few	TRBV10-3	TRBJ2-7	CAIGQGVTYEQYF	TGTGCCATCGGACAGGGGGTGACCTACGAGCAGTACTTC
NA	many	TRBV13	TRBJ1-2	CASSPLGTPYGYTF	TGTGCCAGCAGCCCCCTCGGGACACCTTATGGCTACACCTTC
TRBD1	NA	TRBV6-4	TRBJ2-3	CASSPGTADTQYF	TGTGCCAGCAGTCCCGGGACAGCCGATACGCAGTATTTT
NA	NA	TRBV7-2	TRBJ2-3	CASSPESGTQYF	TGTGCCAGCAGCCCAGAAAGCGGGACGCAGTATTTT
NA	few	TRBV12-5	TRBJ1-1	CASGLVGGDSKNTEAFF	TGTGCTAGTGGTTTGGTAGGAGGGGACTCCAAGAACACTGAAGCTTTCTTT
TRBD2	few	TRBV19	TRBJ2-1	CASSIDRTSGGYNEQFF	TGTGCCAGTAGTATAGACAGAACTAGCGGGGGTTACAATGAGCAGTTCTTC
NA	few	TRBV12-3/TRBV12-4	TRBJ2-7	CASTSKGYEQYF	TGTGCCAGCACCTCTAAGGGATACGAGCAGTACTTC
NA	NA	TRBV5-1	TRBJ2-7	CASSLVGGEQYF	TGCGCCAGCAGCTTGGTAGGTGGTGAGCAGTACTTC
NA	NA	TRBV27	TRBJ2-7	CASSRAGHEQYF	TGTGCCAGCAGTCGGGCCGGCCACGAGCAGTACTTC
TRBD2	NA	TRBV9	TRBJ2-1	CASSAGLAGANEQFF	TGTGCCAGCAGCGCAGGACTAGCGGGAGCCAATGAGCAGTTCTTC
TRBD1	few	TRBV10-3	TRBJ2-1	CAISEPTGPNEQFF	TGTGCCATCAGTGAGCCGACAGGGCCAAATGAGCAGTTCTTC
TRBD1	NA	TRBV12-3/TRBV12-4	TRBJ1-1	CASSPTGTGTEAFF	TGTGCCAGCAGTCCAACCGGGACAGGGACTGAAGCTTTCTTT
NA	few	TRBV11-2	TRBJ2-1	CASSLETSSYNEQFF	TGTGCCAGCAGCTTAGAGACCAGCTCCTACAATGAGCAGTTCTTC
NA	NA	TRBV7-2	TRBJ2-1	CASSLAGSYNEQFF	TGTGCCAGCAGCTTAGCAGGTTCTTACAATGAGCAGTTCTTC